These 13 T cell receptor beta chains originate from one sample sequenced in a study of T cells and Merkel cell carcinoma outcomes. Profiled with immunoSEQ multiplex PCR; TCRdb holds only in-frame clones, not every one. This table holds approximately 6,100 clones, 70% to 85% found once. Sequenced material: tumor tissue from Merkel cell carcinoma. Receptors were obtained from a human donor with Merkel cell carcinoma.

This chain joins TRBV28 and TRBJ1-2; 7 nucleotides match TRBD1. CDR1 MDHEN and CDR2 SYDVKM come from the germline V gene. The ends lost 5 bases at V and 4 bases at J; junction bases unmatched: 16. The CDR3 has 17 amino acids. The DNA for the CDR3 is TGTGCCAGCAGTCCCACCACGCCCGGGACAGAAGTCTATGGCTACACCTTC. Its translation: CASSPTTPGTEVYGYTF.

This chain links TRBV27 with TRBJ2-7, with TRBD2 matching over 9 bases. The CDR3 covers 17 residues. Germline V CDR1 and CDR2: MNHEY, SMNVEV (reference sequence). V trimming: 1 base; J trimming: 0 bases; junction bases outside the gene matches: 7. Written as DNA, the CDR3 is TGTGCCAGCAGTTTATACCCCCCTAGCGGGGCCTCCTACGAGCAGTACTTC. Its translation is CASSLYPPSGASYEQYF.

This chain connects TRBV9 to TRBJ2-7; 7 bases agree with TRBD1. The CDR3 is 14 residues long. The germline V gene has CDR1 SGDLS and CDR2 YYNGEE. With 5 bases clipped from V and 8 bases from J, the junction kept 13 bases outside the gene matches. In DNA, the CDR3 is TGTGCCAGCAGTTTACGGGACAGCTATGCCCAGCAGTACTTC. Protein sequence: CASSLRDSYAQQYF.

The V and J genes are TRBV28 and TRBJ2-4, with 12 bases aligning to TRBD2. This CDR3 region has 17 residues. Germline lookup yields CDR1 MDHEN and CDR2 SYDVKM. The ends lost 4 bases at V and 5 bases at J; junction bases unmatched: 9. CDR3 region: CASSSMTSGSSQNIQYF. The DNA for the CDR3 is TGTGCCAGCAGTTCTATGACTAGCGGGAGTTCCCAAAACATTCAGTACTTC.

The gene calls are TRBV6-5 and TRBJ2-7, with a tentative D call TRBD1 (5 bases). CDR1 is MNHEY and CDR2 is SVGAGI in the germline V gene. V shed 6 bases and J shed 3 bases, with 18 bases lying between them. The CDR3 covers 15 residues. CDR3 sequence: CASRFRVANNYEQYF. CDR3 DNA sequence: TGTGCCAGCAGATTCAGGGTTGCGAACAACTACGAGCAGTACTTC.

V is TRBV29-1 and J is TRBJ2-1; D is possibly TRBD1 or TRBD2 (5 bases each). V shed 7 bases and J shed 4 bases, with 11 bases lying between them. CDR3 size: 12 residues. CDR1 SQVTM and CDR2 ANQGSEA come from the germline V gene. The CDR3, as DNA: TGCAGCGCCGGGACGGGATACAATGAGCAGTTCTTC. This translates into CSAGTGYNEQFF.

A single count supports this clone. V gene TRBV5-1 combines with J gene TRBJ1-1, with 12 bases that match TRBD1. Germline assignment: CDR1 SGHRS and CDR2 YFSETQ. Losses at the gene ends were 4 bases for V and 4 bases for J; bases not matched to a gene: 8. The CDR3 contains 16 residues. CDR3 nucleotide sequence: TGCGCCAGCAGCACCGGGACAGGGGGCTTGTTCACTGAAGCTTTCTTT. It is translated as CASSTGTGGLFTEAFF.

This sequence joins TRBV7-9 and TRBJ1-1; possible D gene TRBD1, 5 bases. Germline CDR1 reads SEHNR; CDR2 reads FQNEAQ (reference sequence). This CDR3 spans 13 amino acids. The V end was cut by 3 bases, the J end by 4 bases, with 9 bases between. This CDR3 is CASSLLTATEAFF. CDR3 in DNA: TGTGCCAGCAGCTTGTTGACAGCCACTGAAGCTTTCTTT. Complete variable domain (other parts from reference TRBV7-9 and TRBJ1-1): DTGVSQNPRHKITKRGQNVTFRCDPISEHNRLYWYRQTLGQGPEFLTYFQNEAQLEKSRLLSDRFSAERPKGSFSTLEIQRTEQGDSAMYLCASSLLTATEAFFGQGTRLTVV.

The CDR3 loop reads CASSLPIRDTEAFF. CDR3 DNA: TGTGCCAGCAGCCTTCCCATCAGGGACACTGAAGCTTTCTTT. This rearrangement joins TRBV7-9 to TRBJ1-1; D may be TRBD1 (5 bases). The V and J ends lost 5 bases and 3 bases respectively, with 13 bases between them. Looked up from germline, CDR1 is SEHNR and CDR2 is FQNEAQ (reference sequence). The CDR3 consists of 14 residues.

The CDR3 bases are TGTGCCACCAGCAGAGAGGGGGCGAGATCCTACAATGAGCAGTTCTTC. Translation gives CATSREGARSYNEQFF. This chain links TRBV15 with TRBJ2-1, with D perhaps matching TRBD1 (6 bases). V lost 0 bases and J 1 base, leaving 10 bases between the germline ends. Germline CDR1 is LNHNV and CDR2 is YYDKDF (reference sequence). The CDR3 is 16 amino acids.

The V and J genes are TRBV5-1 and TRBJ2-7, with TRBD1 matching over 7 bases. V shed 3 bases, J shed 3 bases, and the junction held 3 bases outside the gene matches. This CDR3 has 13 amino acids. Germline lookup yields CDR1 SGHRS and CDR2 YFSETQ. CDR3 in amino acids: CASSSDRNYEQYF. Written as DNA, the CDR3 is TGCGCCAGCAGCTCGGACAGGAACTACGAGCAGTACTTC.

The chain is built from TRBV29-1 and TRBJ2-1, with 10 bases lining up with TRBD2. The V gene's germline CDR1 is SQVTM and CDR2 ANQGSEA. V was pared by 7 bases and J by 7 bases, with 10 bases of the junction left unmatched. This CDR3 has 14 residues. CDR3: CSARASGRVNEQFF. The CDR3 DNA reads TGCAGCGCTCGGGCTAGCGGGAGAGTTAATGAGCAGTTCTTC.

The chain is built from TRBV2 and TRBJ1-6; the match to TRBD1 covers 10 bases. V shed 8 bases, J shed 5 bases, and the junction held 6 bases outside the gene matches. Germline CDR1 SNHLY, CDR2 FYNNEI. CDR3 length: 15 residues. The DNA of the CDR3 is TGTGCCAGCGGTAGACAGGGGGCCCATAATTCACCCCTCCACTTT. As protein: CASGRQGAHNSPLHF.